This is a list of T cell receptor beta chains from one sample in a study of CD8 T cells in ankylosing spondylitis. From the 5' RACE reads, TCRdb called clonotypes with MiXCR, one entry per CDR3 protein. The sample lists about 450,000 distinct CDR3 sequences, 25% to 30% occurring once. The sample consisted of blood, either unsorted or a sorted T cell fraction (not recorded which). These receptors came from a male donor with ankylosing spondylitis. CDR3s include the opening cysteine and the closing phenylalanine or tryptophan. Each record gives: D gene, clone size, V gene, J gene, CDR3 DNA, CDR3 protein. A D gene is named only where the DNA matches it firmly. Rows give clone size only sometimes, using once, few, many, or a class for an expanded clone.

d_gene: TRBD2; abundance: NA; v_gene: TRBV11-1; j_gene: TRBJ2-5; CDR3nt: TGTGCCAGCAGCAGGACTAGCGGGATTAGATTTGGCACGGGAGAGACCCAGTACTTC; CDR3aa: CASSRTSGIRFGTGETQYF
d_gene: NA; abundance: few; v_gene: TRBV6-1; j_gene: TRBJ2-7; CDR3nt: TGTGCCAGCAGTGAAGGTATGGTGGGAAACTACGAGCAGTACTTC; CDR3aa: CASSEGMVGNYEQYF
d_gene: TRBD1; abundance: NA; v_gene: TRBV15; j_gene: TRBJ2-7; CDR3nt: TGTGCCACCAGCAGAGATTCCCGGACAGGCTATTACGAGCAGTACTTC; CDR3aa: CATSRDSRTGYYEQYF
d_gene: NA; abundance: NA; v_gene: TRBV27; j_gene: TRBJ1-2; CDR3nt: TGTGCCAGCAGTTTAAAGGGGGGCGACTATGGCTACACCTTC; CDR3aa: CASSLKGGDYGYTF
d_gene: TRBD2; abundance: NA; v_gene: TRBV24-1; j_gene: TRBJ2-1; CDR3nt: TGTGCCTCTGGTGCTAGCGGGGATAAGAATGAGCAGTTCTTC; CDR3aa: CASGASGDKNEQFF
d_gene: TRBD2; abundance: NA; v_gene: TRBV11-2; j_gene: TRBJ2-5; CDR3nt: TGTGCCAGCAGCTTGGCGGGGGGGGTGGTAGAGACCCAGTACTTC; CDR3aa: CASSLAGGVVETQYF
d_gene: NA; abundance: NA; v_gene: TRBV5-1; j_gene: TRBJ2-3; CDR3nt: TGCGCCAGCAGCTTGGCCCCGACTAGCACAGATACGCAGTATTTT; CDR3aa: CASSLAPTSTDTQYF
d_gene: NA; abundance: NA; v_gene: TRBV7-2; j_gene: TRBJ2-2; CDR3nt: TGTGCCAGCAGCTTAGAGGCTGGGGCGAGGACCGGGGAGCTGTTTTTT; CDR3aa: CASSLEAGARTGELFF
d_gene: NA; abundance: NA; v_gene: TRBV27; j_gene: TRBJ2-5; CDR3nt: TGTGCCAGCAGTTTTAGGCAGGGACGAGAGACCCAGTACTTC; CDR3aa: CASSFRQGRETQYF
d_gene: NA; abundance: NA; v_gene: TRBV12-3/TRBV12-4; j_gene: TRBJ1-1; CDR3nt: TGTGCCAGCAGTAAACCGGGACAAAGGAACACTGAAGCTTTCTTT; CDR3aa: CASSKPGQRNTEAFF
d_gene: NA; abundance: NA; v_gene: TRBV5-5; j_gene: TRBJ2-1; CDR3nt: TGTGCCAGCCGAGGAGTTGACTCCTACAATGAGCAGTTCTTC; CDR3aa: CASRGVDSYNEQFF
d_gene: TRBD2; abundance: once; v_gene: TRBV5-6; j_gene: TRBJ2-5; CDR3nt: TGTGCCAGCTATGGACTAGCGGGAGTAGGGGAGACCCAGTACTTC; CDR3aa: CASYGLAGVGETQYF
d_gene: NA; abundance: NA; v_gene: TRBV10-3; j_gene: TRBJ2-5; CDR3nt: TGTGCCATCAGTGACTACAGGGTGGGCGAGACCCAGTACTTC; CDR3aa: CAISDYRVGETQYF
d_gene: NA; abundance: NA; v_gene: TRBV20-1; j_gene: TRBJ1-2; CDR3nt: TGCAGTGCTGACGTCCGGACGACGGATGGCTACACCTTC; CDR3aa: CSADVRTTDGYTF
d_gene: TRBD1; abundance: few; v_gene: TRBV10-3; j_gene: TRBJ1-2; CDR3nt: TGTGCCATCAGTGCAGGACAGGGGAACGGCTACACCTTC; CDR3aa: CAISAGQGNGYTF
d_gene: TRBD1; abundance: NA; v_gene: TRBV7-9; j_gene: TRBJ2-2; CDR3nt: TGTGCCACGGGGACAGCGACGAACACCGGGGAGCTGTTTTTT; CDR3aa: CATGTATNTGELFF
d_gene: NA; abundance: NA; v_gene: TRBV5-1; j_gene: TRBJ2-2; CDR3nt: TGCGCCAGCAGCTTGATTACAGGCGGGGAGCTGTTTTTT; CDR3aa: CASSLITGGELFF
d_gene: NA; abundance: NA; v_gene: TRBV3-1; j_gene: TRBJ2-1; CDR3nt: TGTGCCAGCAGCCAAGTGGCAGGTGAACACAATGAGCAGTTCTTC; CDR3aa: CASSQVAGEHNEQFF
d_gene: TRBD2; abundance: few; v_gene: TRBV20-1; j_gene: TRBJ2-7; CDR3nt: TGCAGTGCTAGAGATAGTTGGACTAGCGGGACTTACGAGCAGTACTTC; CDR3aa: CSARDSWTSGTYEQYF
d_gene: TRBD2; abundance: NA; v_gene: TRBV3-1; j_gene: TRBJ2-5; CDR3nt: TGTGCCAGCACGAATGAGCTAGCGGGGAAGACCCAGTACTTC; CDR3aa: CASTNELAGKTQYF
d_gene: NA; abundance: NA; v_gene: TRBV7-9; j_gene: TRBJ1-2; CDR3nt: TGTGCCAGCAGCTTAGAGGGGGAACAGTGGATCTCTGGCTACACCTTC; CDR3aa: CASSLEGEQWISGYTF
d_gene: NA; abundance: NA; v_gene: TRBV7-2; j_gene: TRBJ2-5; CDR3nt: TGTGCCAGCAGCTTAGCCGGAGAGGTACAAGAGACCCAGTACTTC; CDR3aa: CASSLAGEVQETQYF
d_gene: TRBD1; abundance: NA; v_gene: TRBV11-2; j_gene: TRBJ2-1; CDR3nt: TGTGCCAGCAGCTCTTCCGGGACAGGATACAATGAGCAGTTCTTC; CDR3aa: CASSSSGTGYNEQFF
d_gene: TRBD2; abundance: many; v_gene: TRBV29-1; j_gene: TRBJ2-3; CDR3nt: TGCAGCGTGGAAGGAGGTGGCACTAGCGGGAGGGCCAGCACAGATACGCAGTATTTT; CDR3aa: CSVEGGGTSGRASTDTQYF
d_gene: NA; abundance: NA; v_gene: TRBV12-3/TRBV12-4; j_gene: TRBJ1-1; CDR3nt: TGTGCCAGCAGTTTCATCGACACTGAAGCTTTCTTT; CDR3aa: CASSFIDTEAFF
d_gene: TRBD1; abundance: NA; v_gene: TRBV20-1; j_gene: TRBJ2-7; CDR3nt: TGCAGTGCTGGAGGACAGGGGCACTCCTACGAGCAGTACTTC; CDR3aa: CSAGGQGHSYEQYF
d_gene: NA; abundance: many; v_gene: TRBV12-3/TRBV12-4; j_gene: TRBJ1-4; CDR3nt: TGTGCCAGCAGTCCAGGGTTGGCTAATGAAAAACTGTTTTTT; CDR3aa: CASSPGLANEKLFF
d_gene: NA; abundance: NA; v_gene: TRBV7-2; j_gene: TRBJ2-1; CDR3nt: TGTGCCAGCAGCGTAGACATCAGCTCCTACAATGAGCAGTTCTTC; CDR3aa: CASSVDISSYNEQFF
d_gene: NA; abundance: NA; v_gene: TRBV20-1; j_gene: TRBJ2-7; CDR3nt: TGCAGTGCGCCAGATAGAGCAGGAAACTACGAGCAGTACTTC; CDR3aa: CSAPDRAGNYEQYF
d_gene: TRBD1; abundance: NA; v_gene: TRBV18; j_gene: TRBJ2-5; CDR3nt: TGTGCCAGCTCACCACCCAGGGGGCCGGAGACCCAGTACTTC; CDR3aa: CASSPPRGPETQYF
d_gene: TRBD1; abundance: NA; v_gene: TRBV20-1; j_gene: TRBJ1-5; CDR3nt: TGCAGTGCTAGAGTACAGGGGACTCAGCCCCAGCATTTT; CDR3aa: CSARVQGTQPQHF